A selection of T cell receptor beta chains follows, all from one sample in a study of CD8+CD57+ T cells in acquired aplastic anemia. In TCRdb, the reads were re-called with MiXCR into one record per CDR3 protein. The sample lists about 420,000 distinct CDR3 sequences; approximately 70% were seen once. The specimen sequenced was sorted CD4+, CD8+, or CD8+CD57+ T cells (not recorded which) from PBMCs. The receptors originated from a human donor in good health, serving as a control. Each CDR3 is given with its conserved first and last residue. The order of the fields is D gene, V gene, clone size, J gene, CDR3 DNA, CDR3 protein. A D gene is named only where the DNA matches it firmly. Where a row states a size, it is once, few, many or the class of an expanded clone; other rows omit it.

NA	TRBV29-1	NA	TRBJ2-3	TGCAGCGTTGTAGTGGACCAGTCGTCAGATACGCAGTATTTT	CSVVVDQSSDTQYF
NA	TRBV7-2	NA	TRBJ1-5	TGTGCCAGCACCCGGGAGGGCAGTCAGTCCCAGCATTTT	CASTREGSQSQHF
NA	TRBV7-2	NA	TRBJ2-5	NA	CASSSAGSKPSTLYF
NA	TRBV6-1	once	TRBJ2-6	TGTGCCAGCTCGACCGGGACGCCCTCTGGGGCCAACGTCCTGACTTTC	CASSTGTPSGANVLTF
NA	TRBV12-3/TRBV12-4	NA	TRBJ1-1	TGTGCCAGCAGTTTCGTGAAGGACACTGAAGCTTTCTTT	CASSFVKDTEAFF
NA	TRBV10-1	many	TRBJ1-2	TGCGCCAGCAGAGTGACACCTTGTTATGGCTACACCTTC	CASRVTPCYGYTF
NA	TRBV11-2	NA	TRBJ2-1	TGTGCCAGCAGCTCCACCCTCTACCAGGAGCAGTTCTTC	CASSSTLYQEQFF
NA	TRBV20-1	NA	TRBJ2-1	TGCAGTGCCGAAACAGCGGGCGTAACTAATGAGCAGTTCTTC	CSAETAGVTNEQFF
NA	TRBV29-1	few	TRBJ2-5	TGCAGCGTTACTGGGGCAGTCCAAGAGACCCAGTACTTC	CSVTGAVQETQYF
NA	TRBV5-1	NA	TRBJ1-5	TGTGCCAGCAGCGCCGGGCCCGTGAAGCCCCAGCATTTT	CASSAGPVKPQHF
NA	TRBV6-2/TRBV6-3	NA	TRBJ1-1	TGTGCCAGCAAGAATTCGTTGGGCACTGAAGCTTTCTTT	CASKNSLGTEAFF
NA	TRBV5-6	many	TRBJ1-5	TGTGCCAGCAGCCGAGACCCCCGGGACACCTATCAGCCCCAGCATTTT	CASSRDPRDTYQPQHF
TRBD2	TRBV20-1	many	TRBJ2-3	TGCAGTGCTAGACTAGCGGGGGGTATAGATACGCAGTATTTT	CSARLAGGIDTQYF
TRBD1	TRBV14	NA	TRBJ1-5	TGTGCCAGCAGCCAGGAATTAAGGGGACAGGGGGAACAGCCCCAGCATTTT	CASSQELRGQGEQPQHF
NA	TRBV5-5	many	TRBJ1-1	TGTGCCAGCAGCTTTTTTCAGGCCCCGGGGACTGAAGCTTTCTTT	CASSFFQAPGTEAFF
NA	TRBV19	NA	TRBJ1-2	TGTGCCAGTAGTCTAACCCCTCCCACTGGCTACACCTTC	CASSLTPPTGYTF
TRBD2	TRBV7-2	many	TRBJ2-7	TGTGCCAGCAGCCCCCCTAGGCTAGCGGGGGTTTACGAGCAGTACTTC	CASSPPRLAGVYEQYF
NA	TRBV5-5	NA	TRBJ1-1	TGTGCCAGCAGCCAATTTGAGGGTACCGCTGAAGCTTTCTTT	CASSQFEGTAEAFF
NA	TRBV24-1	many	TRBJ2-5	TGTGCCACCAGTGATTACCCCCCGGATACAGCCCAGTACTTC	CATSDYPPDTAQYF
NA	TRBV20-1	NA	TRBJ2-3	TGCAGTGCTAGAGGGCTAAACTATGGCTACGATACGCAGTATTTT	CSARGLNYGYDTQYF
NA	TRBV2	NA	TRBJ2-7	TGTGCCAGCAGAAGGGTAGAGGACCCATACGAGCAGTACTTC	CASRRVEDPYEQYF
TRBD1	TRBV6-2/TRBV6-3	NA	TRBJ2-6	TGTGCCAGCGACGTTGGTGGGACAGGAGACTCTGGGGCCAACGTCCTGACTTTC	CASDVGGTGDSGANVLTF
NA	TRBV19	NA	TRBJ1-4	TGTGCCAGTACTCCCCAACCTGCAACTAATGAAAAACTGATTTTT	CASTPQPATNEKLIF
NA	TRBV7-2	once	TRBJ1-2	TGTGCCAGCAGCTCCCGCCACACGAGCAGTTCTTCCTACACCTTC	CASSSRHTSSSSYTF
NA	TRBV7-9	NA	TRBJ2-7	TGTGCCAGCAGTTACCAGGCGGCTGGCGAGCAGTACTTC	CASSYQAAGEQYF
NA	TRBV12-3/TRBV12-4	once	TRBJ2-7	TGTGCCAGCAGTTCCTACTGCGGGCAGTACTTC	CASSSYCGQYF
NA	TRBV5-1	NA	TRBJ2-1	TGCGCCAGCAGCGGGGGGGCCCTGGGGAATGAGCAGTTCTTC	CASSGGALGNEQFF
TRBD1	TRBV5-8	many	TRBJ1-6	TGTGCCAGCAGCCCCCAGGGACAGGGGAATTCACCCCTCCACTTT	CASSPQGQGNSPLHF
NA	TRBV14	NA	TRBJ1-5	TGTGCCAGCAGCTTAACTCAGCGGGGGGAGGAGACCCAGCATTTT	CASSLTQRGEETQHF
TRBD2	TRBV7-2	NA	TRBJ2-5	TGTGCCAGCAGCTGGTCGGGCGGGGGGAGAGAGACCCAGTACTTC	CASSWSGGGRETQYF
NA	TRBV5-6	NA	TRBJ1-2	TGTGCCAGCAGCATGGGTCCAAGGGTTGAGTATGGCTACACCTTC	CASSMGPRVEYGYTF
NA	TRBV12-3/TRBV12-4	NA	TRBJ2-1	TGTGCCAGCCTGCGCGTGACAGACAATGAGCAGTTCTTC	CASLRVTDNEQFF
NA	TRBV19	NA	TRBJ2-1	TGTGCCAGTAGTCGCGGGGGCAAGGAGACCCAGTTCTTC	CASSRGGKETQFF
TRBD2	TRBV6-6	NA	TRBJ2-5	TGTGCCAGCTTTAAGCGGGGGGACGCGGAGACCCAGTACTTC	CASFKRGDAETQYF
NA	TRBV5-4	NA	TRBJ1-3	TGTGCCAGCAGCCTCTATGGAAACACCATATATTTT	CASSLYGNTIYF
NA	TRBV7-9	once	TRBJ2-3	TGTGCCAGCACGGATGGCGTTACAGATACGCAGTATTTT	CASTDGVTDTQYF
TRBD1	TRBV7-2	NA	TRBJ1-6	TGTGCCAGCAGCTTCGGGGACAGGGATTTATCACCCCTCCACTTT	CASSFGDRDLSPLHF
NA	TRBV7-2	many	TRBJ2-1	TGTGCCAGCAGCCTACAGACAGTGAACAATGAGCAGTTCTTC	CASSLQTVNNEQFF
NA	TRBV7-3	once	TRBJ1-1	TGTGCCAGCAGCCTGGGAGGGAACACTGAAGCTTGCTTT	CASSLGGNTEACF
NA	TRBV3-1	many	TRBJ2-5	TGTGCCAGCAGCCAAACCCCGGAGACCCAGTACTTC	CASSQTPETQYF